These 19 T cell receptor beta chains came from one sample sequenced in a study of T cells expressing NK-cell markers. TCRdb reanalyzed the 5' RACE reads and collapses them to one entry per CDR3 protein, without DNA. The ten most abundant clones cover roughly 5.5% of a sample with roughly 350,000 distinct CDR3 sequences. Specimen: blood T cells: a sorted CD56 or NKG2C T cell subset, CD4+ or CD8+ T cells, or bulk PBMC T cells (not recorded which). Receptor source: a man aged 18-69 years in good health.

The V gene is TRBV11-2, the J gene TRBJ1-2; TCRdb's D call of TRBD1 is untestable without DNA. The CDR3 contains 15 residues. Germline V gene data show CDR1 as SGHAT and CDR2 as FQNNGV. The CDR3 protein is CASSLDGGLPYGYTF.

This sequence joins TRBV6-1 and TRBJ2-4; TCRdb reports TRBD1, a call that lacks DNA to check it against. There are 15 residues in the CDR3. Per germline, CDR1 MNHNS and CDR2 SASEGT. CDR3 sequence: CASSSTGTGANIQYF.

This chain joins TRBV4-1 and TRBJ2-7; the D gene TCRdb calls, TRBD2, cannot be checked with no DNA. This CDR3 is built from 15 residues. The germline V gene has CDR1 MGHRA and CDR2 YSYEKL. The CDR3 here is CASSQVGLAGEEQYF.

The CDR3 loop reads CASSPDHRQKETQYF. This chain links TRBV2 with TRBJ2-5. The CDR3 is made up of 15 amino acids. Germline values: CDR1 SNHLY, CDR2 FYNNEI.

The chain links TRBV7-8 to TRBJ1-6; TCRdb reports TRBD1, a call that lacks DNA to check it against. Germline lookup yields CDR1 SGHVS and CDR2 FQNEAQ. The CDR3 length is 13 residues. The CDR3 here is CASSPPGQGALHF.

The chain combines TRBV6-1 with TRBJ2-7; the D call of TRBD1 rests on TCRdb alone, since no DNA is present to check it. The CDR3 consists of 14 residues. Germline CDR1 reads MNHNS; CDR2 reads SASEGT. The CDR3 protein is CASSDPAGSYEQYF.

The rearrangement uses TRBV29-1 and TRBJ2-3; the TCRdb D gene call, TRBD1, has no DNA to confirm it. Germline values: CDR1 SQVTM, CDR2 ANQGSEA. CDR3 length equals 13 residues. CDR3 loop: CSVVQLGAATQYF.

The chain's CDR3 is CASGLGTTGFYGYTF. This chain uses TRBV12-5 with TRBJ1-2. CDR1 LGHNT and CDR2 FRNRAP come from the germline V gene. The CDR3 spans 15 residues.

This chain joins TRBV5-1 and TRBJ2-1; TCRdb lists TRBD2, though no DNA is available to test this call. The germline V gene encodes CDR1 SGHRS and CDR2 YFSETQ. The CDR3 spans 19 residues. CDR3: CASSLTPPWGLASYNEQFF.

V and J are TRBV2 and TRBJ2-3; TCRdb picks TRBD2, but there is no DNA to check that call. Germline loops: CDR1 SNHLY, CDR2 FYNNEI. CDR3 length equals 14 residues. CDR3 sequence: CAIERTSGTDTQYF.

The gene calls are TRBV4-2 and TRBJ2-7; checking the TCRdb D call of TRBD1 is not possible without DNA. Germline V gives CDR1 LGHNA, CDR2 YNFKEQ. This CDR3 region has 16 residues. CDR3 amino acids: CASSPEAGVGTYEQYF.

V and J are TRBV5-1 and TRBJ1-2; with no DNA, the TCRdb D assignment of TRBD1 cannot be verified. CDR3 size: 14 residues. Germline values: CDR1 SGHRS, CDR2 YFSETQ. The CDR3 protein is CASSLIQGVGGYTF.

The gene calls are TRBV12-3 or TRBV12-4 and TRBJ2-2; with no DNA, the TCRdb D assignment of TRBD1 cannot be verified. The CDR3 has 17 amino acids. The chain's CDR3 is CASSLAHYRTRGGELFF.

This chain joins TRBV7-4 and TRBJ2-7; TCRdb designates TRBD2, a call that cannot be tested without DNA. There are 15 residues in the CDR3. Germline loops: CDR1 SGHVT, CDR2 SQSDAQ. This CDR3 reads CASSPRTSAKYEQYF. Looking up the rest from reference TRBV7-4 and TRBJ2-7 gives the full variable domain: GAGVSQSPRYKVAKRGRDVALRCDSISGHVTLYWYRQTLGQGSEVLTYSQSDAQRDKSGRPSGRFSAERPERSVSTLKIQRTEQGDSAVYLCASSPRTSAKYEQYFGPGTRLTVT.

V is TRBV10-3 and J is TRBJ1-6; TCRdb calls TRBD1, which cannot be checked without DNA. Germline V gene data show CDR1 as ENHRY and CDR2 as SYGVKD. The length of the CDR3 is 14 residues. CDR3 sequence reads: CAISTGQGGSPLHF.

CDR3 loop: CASSSLRTGGLETQYF. The V gene is TRBV27, the J gene TRBJ2-5; the TRBD1 assignment by TCRdb is unverifiable without DNA. The CDR3 has 16 amino acids. Germline assignment: CDR1 MNHEY and CDR2 SMNVEV (reference sequence).

The genes are TRBV3-1 and TRBJ1-4; TCRdb picks TRBD1, but there is no DNA to check that call. The CDR3 is made up of 14 amino acids. CDR1 LGHDT and CDR2 YNNKEL come from the germline V gene (reference sequence). The CDR3 sequence: CASSHGQGVAKLFF.

The V and J genes are TRBV20-1 and TRBJ1-2; lacking DNA, the TRBD1 call made by TCRdb goes unchecked. The CDR3 is 19 residues long. In germline, CDR1 is DFQATT, CDR2 SNEGSKA (reference sequence). The CDR3 region is CSARDVEGQGIIGPYGYTF.

The chain is built from TRBV24-1 and TRBJ2-3; TCRdb picks TRBD1, but there is no DNA to check that call. Looked up from germline, CDR1 is KGHDR and CDR2 is SFDVKD. The CDR3 loop spans 15 amino acids. This CDR3 reads CATSDRGSNLNTQYF.